The next 21 T cell receptor beta chains were all read from a single sample in a study of T cell repertoires in cytomegalovirus infection. TCRdb re-called the reads with MiXCR, one entry per CDR3 protein. The sample consists of under 800,000 distinct CDR3 sequences, 20% to 25% of them appearing once. Input material: CD8+ T cells from PBMCs. Every receptor here comes from a human donor in good health (CMV status not recorded). Some clones in this sample may be carry-over from other donors' samples.

The V call is TRBV2, the J call TRBJ2-7; tentatively, D is TRBD1 (5 bases). Germline CDR1 reads SNHLY; CDR2 reads FYNNEI. CDR3 size: 15 residues. This CDR3 reads CANSEWAGSPYEQYV. The CDR3 nucleotides read TGTGCCAACAGTGAATGGGCAGGGTCCCCCTACGAGCAGTACGTC.

This CDR3 reads CATSGDRGRTEAFF. CDR3 bases: TGTGCCACCAGCGGCGACAGGGGGCGGACTGAAGCTTTCTTT. V is TRBV15 and J is TRBJ1-1; 10 nucleotides agree with TRBD1. This CDR3 contains 14 residues. Per germline, CDR1 LNHNV and CDR2 YYDKDF (reference sequence). Trimming at V came to 5 bases and at J to 5 bases, leaving 5 bases not matched to a gene. Drawing the rest from reference TRBV15 and TRBJ1-1, the complete variable domain is DAMVIQNPRYQVTQFGKPVTLSCSQTLNHNVMYWYQQKSSQAPKLLFHYYDKDFNNEADTPDNFQSRRPNTSFCFLDIRSPGLGDTAMYLCATSGDRGRTEAFFGQGTRLTVV.

In regard to this clonotype: One base away lies a much larger clone, so this may be a sequencing read error. The V call is TRBV7-9, the J call TRBJ2-3; the D call may be TRBD1 or TRBD2 (6 bases each). This CDR3 comprises 18 residues. Germline CDR1 reads SEHNR; CDR2 reads FQNEAQ (reference sequence). The CDR3 loop reads CASSSPLGGPFLTDTQCF. CDR3 sequence (DNA): TGTGCCAGCAGCTCCCCCCTCGGGGGCCCCTTCCTCACAGATACGCAGTGTTTT.

The chain employs TRBV4-2 and TRBJ1-5; D not certain. Germline V CDR1 and CDR2: LGHNA, YNFKEQ. Trimming removed 1 base from V and 5 bases from J, with 12 bases in between. This CDR3 is 15 amino acids long. In DNA form, the CDR3 reads TGTGCCAGCAGCCAAGTCTTTCGGGGTGATCAGCCCCAGCATTTT. It is translated as CASSQVFRGDQPQHF.

This chain connects TRBV6-2 or TRBV6-3 to TRBJ2-7; 11 bases are a match to TRBD1. The ends lost 3 bases at V and 4 bases at J; junction bases unmatched: 8. The germline V gene encodes CDR1 MNHEY and CDR2 SVGEGT. The CDR3 covers 16 residues. The CDR3 sequence: CASSYTRTGGMYEQYV. CDR3 in DNA: TGTGCCAGCAGTTATACCCGGACAGGGGGCATGTACGAGCAGTACGTC.

This clonotype was picked up many times. The V gene is TRBV7-8, the J gene TRBJ2-2; TRBD2 matches at 12 bases. Germline lookup yields CDR1 SGHVS and CDR2 FQNEAQ. V dropped 5 bases and J dropped 0; count of bases not matched to a gene: 4. CDR3 length: 17 amino acids. DNA for the CDR3: TGTGCCAGCAGCAAGGGACTAGCGGGTGCGAACACCGGGGAGCTGTTTTTT. Encoded protein: CASSKGLAGANTGELFF.

There are a few counts of this clonotype. The chain has TRBV12-5 and TRBJ2-2; D gene uncertain. V was shortened by 4 bases and J by 6 bases, with 3 bases between the two germline ends. This CDR3 has 11 residues. Germline V gene data show CDR1 as LGHNT and CDR2 as FRNRAP. The CDR3: CASGSPGELFF. The CDR3 DNA is TGTGCTAGTGGTTCCCCCGGGGAGCTGTTTTTT.

This clonotype showed up many times. The CDR3 reads CSVEGGTYNEQFF. The CDR3 nucleotides are TGCAGCGTTGAAGGTGGAACCTACAATGAGCAGTTCTTC. The rearrangement uses TRBV29-1 and TRBJ2-1; D unresolved. The CDR3 totals 13 residues. With 1 base removed from V and 2 bases from J, the gap between germline ends came to 6 bases. Germline lookup yields CDR1 SQVTM and CDR2 ANQGSEA.

This clonotype appeared many times. The V and J genes are TRBV7-6 and TRBJ2-7; maybe TRBD2 (6 bases). CDR1 and CDR2 from the germline V gene are SGHVS and FNYEAQ. Trimming stripped 5 bases from V and 4 bases from J, with 12 bases between. The CDR3 consists of 13 residues. The CDR3 loop is CASSTGGHYEQYF. CDR3 coding DNA: TGTGCCAGCAGCACCGGAGGGCATTACGAGCAGTACTTC.

A remark on this clonotype: Germline is not matched at one junction end, which may reflect a read error. This chain connects TRBV11-3 to TRBJ2-3, with D unresolved. The germline V gene has CDR1 SGHNT and CDR2 YENEEA. The length of the CDR3 is 15 residues. The CDR3: CASNLARAGTDTQYF. CDR3 coding DNA: TGTGCCAGCAACTTAGCTCGGGCAGGCACAGATACGCAGTATTTT.

The rearrangement links TRBV29-1 to TRBJ2-2; D is undetermined. Deletions cut 4 bases from V and 0 bases from J, with 15 bases between. Germline V gene lookup returns CDR1 SQVTM and CDR2 ANQGSEA. The CDR3 is 16 amino acids. This CDR3 is CSVAVTSWTNTGELFF. CDR3 nucleotides: TGCAGCGTTGCAGTTACATCCTGGACGAACACCGGGGAGCTGTTTTTT.

Many counts were recorded for this clonotype. At one end the junction does not follow the germline gene, possibly because of a read error. CDR3 DNA sequence: TGTGCTAGCAGCGAGGGACAGGGGAAATACAATGAGCAGTTCTTC. Translated: CASSEGQGKYNEQFF. This chain links TRBV7-7 with TRBJ2-1, with 10 bases fitting TRBD1. This CDR3 has 15 residues. The V gene's germline CDR1 is SSHAT and CDR2 FNYEAQ (reference sequence).

The V call is TRBV5-6, the J call TRBJ2-5; no reliable D call. This CDR3 comprises 14 residues. Germline CDR1 is SGHDT and CDR2 is YYEEEE. The V end lost 3 bases, the J end lost 5 bases, and 14 bases lay between the germline ends. The CDR3 DNA follows: TGTGCCAGCAGCTCCGGCCGACCTAGGGAGACCCAGTACTTC. It yields the protein CASSSGRPRETQYF.

The gene calls are TRBV2 and TRBJ2-7; tentative D call: TRBD2 (6 bases). CDR1 is SNHLY and CDR2 is FYNNEI in the germline V gene. Trimming stripped 1 base from V and 8 bases from J, with 15 bases between. This CDR3 has 14 amino acids. In nucleotides, the CDR3 is TGTGCCAGCAGTGAAGTGGGGGGTCGGTACAAGCAGTACGTC. Translated: CASSEVGGRYKQYV.

For this clonotype: This clone may be a read error of a much larger clone one base away. The genes are TRBV7-2 and TRBJ2-1; no definite D call. Germline-derived CDR1 and CDR2 are SGHTA and FQGNSA. This CDR3 comprises 17 residues. The CDR3 nucleotides read TGTGCCAGCAGCTCTCCTCGTCACAGACTCTCCTACAATGAGCGGTTCTTC. Translation gives CASSSPRHRLSYNERFF.

The table lists this clonotype with a few counts. DNA for the CDR3: TGTGCCAGCAGCCAAGAGGAGCGGAGCACAGATACGCAGTATTTT. This codes for CASSQEERSTDTQYF. This chain links TRBV14 with TRBJ2-3, with a tentative D call TRBD2 (5 bases). V shed 0 bases and J shed 0 bases, with 7 bases lying between them. Germline V gives CDR1 SGHDN, CDR2 FVKESK. There are 15 residues in the CDR3.

In its sample, this clonotype was seen many times. This sequence joins TRBV6-2 or TRBV6-3 and TRBJ2-1; D is possibly TRBD1 (5 bases). CDR1 is MNHEY, CDR2 SVGEGT, per germline. V was shortened by 7 bases and J by 12 bases, with 13 bases between the two germline ends. This CDR3 is built from 11 residues. The DNA for the CDR3 is TGTGCCAGCACCTTCGGTGGGGCGCAGTTCTTC. This codes for CASTFGGAQFF.

The gene calls are TRBV2 and TRBJ1-5, with D possibly being TRBD1 (5 bases). Germline values: CDR1 SNHLY, CDR2 FYNNEI. This CDR3 has 15 amino acids. V was trimmed by 3 bases and J by 3 bases, leaving 12 bases between them. In DNA, the CDR3 is TGTGCCAGCAGTGAGCAGACAGTACACAATCAGCCCCAGCATTTT. Protein: CASSEQTVHNQPQHF.

The sample holds many counts of this clonotype. V and J are TRBV7-9 and TRBJ2-6, with D unclear. CDR1 is SEHNR and CDR2 is FQNEAQ in the germline V gene (reference sequence). Trimming pared 4 bases from V and 4 bases from J, leaving 17 bases between. This CDR3 contains 17 residues. DNA of the CDR3: TGTGCCAGCAGCTCCGGCAATCATAGAGCAGGGGCCAACGTCCTGACTTTC. This gives the protein CASSSGNHRAGANVLTF.

The chain couples TRBV20-1 to TRBJ2-7, with TRBD1 matching 7 bases. Germline V lookup: CDR1 DFQATT, CDR2 SNEGSKA (reference sequence). The V segment lost 0 bases and the J segment 2 bases; nucleotides outside the gene matches: 1. The CDR3 length is 13 residues. CDR3 sequence reads: CSARDRGTYEQYF. The CDR3, as DNA: TGCAGTGCTAGAGACAGGGGGACCTACGAGCAGTACTTC.

This clonotype turned up a few times. The CDR3 nucleotides read TGTGCCAGTAGTATGGCGGGGGGGCTCAACGAGCAGTACTTC. Encoded protein: CASSMAGGLNEQYF. This chain connects TRBV19 to TRBJ2-7; 9 bases agree with TRBD2. Germline values: CDR1 LNHDA, CDR2 SQIVND (reference sequence). The CDR3 totals 14 residues. V lost 3 bases to trimming and J lost 5 bases; unmatched junction nucleotides: 5.